This T cell receptor beta chain is drawn from a study of T cell responses to AZD1222 COVID-19 vaccine. Overall study results and limits: Unmutated variant regions reportedly attract nearly half of all spike-specific TCRs.

Germline trimming cut 0 bases from V and 0 bases from J; bases unmatched to any gene: 14. The CDR3 spans 19 residues. Germline V gene lookup returns CDR1 PRHDT and CDR2 FYEKMQ (reference sequence). The data were produced by immunoSEQ multiplex PCR, yet TCRdb's version contains in-frame clones alone and is incomplete. The sample gives 100,000 to 150,000 clones, around 90% of which show up once; 3.5% to 4.5% is in the top ten. Notes on this clone: Its antigen is currently unknown.

The chain joins TRBV13 to TRBJ2-7; the match to TRBD2 covers 7 bases. The source was peripheral blood, collected on day 0 of AZD1222 vaccination. The receptor was isolated from an adult in good health. The CDR3 DNA follows: TGTGCCAGCAGCTTAGGAGGACTGCTCTCGGGGGGAAGCTCCTACGAGCAGTACTTC. Its translation: CASSLGGLLSGGSSYEQYF.